One T cell receptor beta chain is described in this entry. Its specificity is unknown. These data belong to a study of T-cell memory formation after mild COVID-19. One entry per CDR3 protein results from TCRdb running MiXCR on the 5' RACE reads. The table lists approximately 350,000 distinct CDR3 sequences, around 27% of them singletons, with roughly 14% in the top ten. Germline assignment: CDR1 LGHDT and CDR2 YNNKEL (reference sequence). The junction had 14 bases not matched to a gene; V was cut back by 5 bases and J by 6 bases. The CDR3 length is 17 residues. Study-level points and caveats: Some clones that responded were present in memory (sampled pre-infection), which suggests cross-reactive memory joined. Clones that contracted from day 15 to 85 were balanced CD4/CD8, while later expanders leaned CD4+.

Sequencing input: PBMCs or a T cell subset sorted from them (not recorded which). The gene calls are TRBV3-1 and TRBJ2-3; 10 positions match TRBD2. This TCR was recovered from an adult woman who had mild COVID-19 (a few samples of this study predate the infection). Cell type and time point are not known. CDR3 coding DNA: TGTGCCAGCAGCTTTAGCGGGAGGCTAACTCCAGGGGATACGCAGTATTTT. Translated: CASSFSGRLTPGDTQYF.